The T cell receptor (beta chain) described here comes from a study of T cell responses to AZD1222 COVID-19 vaccine. Study results and caveats: After two AZD1222 doses, spike-specific TCR breadth and depth rose versus day 0. The study sampled repertoires only after the peak T cell response. White British people made up most donors, females outnumbered males, and clonal diversity was possibly underestimated. Only a handful of individuals given AZD1222 were seropositive at baseline.

Assay: immunoSEQ multiplex PCR; the TCRdb copy retains only in-frame clones and omits some. The sample includes about 130,000 clones, roughly 85% of them seen just once. The V end lost 5 bases, the J end lost 0 bases, and 25 bases lay between the germline ends. The CDR3 is made up of 19 amino acids. Germline V CDR1 and CDR2: SGHVS, FQNEAQ. To note about this clone: Its antigen is not identified.

The sequencing used peripheral blood, collected on day 0 of AZD1222 vaccination. The V and J genes are TRBV7-8 and TRBJ1-2, with a possible D match to TRBD1 (5 bases). The clonotype comes from an adult in good health. CDR3 bases: TGTGCCAGCAGCCCCCGGGAGGGACTCCTTCCGCGCACTAACTATGGCTACACCTTC. This sequence encodes CASSPREGLLPRTNYGYTF.